Below, 10 T cell receptor beta chains from the same sample are listed, as sequenced in a study of blood T cell repertoires in COVID-19. Repertoires were generated with immunoSEQ multiplex PCR, while TCRdb's copy carries only in-frame clones and drops some. The sample lists 100,000 to 150,000 clones; 88% were seen once. What was sequenced was peripheral blood. The receptors stem from a man over 45 with acute or convalescent COVID-19.

The chain recombines TRBV5-1 with TRBJ2-3; D possibly corresponds to TRBD1 (6 bases). Germline V gives CDR1 SGHRS, CDR2 YFSETQ. This CDR3 contains 15 residues. The V gene lost 2 bases and the J gene lost 3 bases, with 13 bases spanning the gap. DNA of the CDR3: TGCGCCAGCAGCTTCCAGGGGATAGTGACAGATACGCAGTATTTT. This encodes CASSFQGIVTDTQYF.

The chain uses TRBV27 and TRBJ1-3, with 8 bases that match TRBD1. The CDR3 consists of 19 residues. Germline assignment: CDR1 MNHEY and CDR2 SMNVEV (reference sequence). V was pared by 2 bases and J by 2 bases, with 14 bases of the junction left unmatched. The CDR3 protein is CASSLVGIRQGSTGNTIYF. The CDR3 DNA follows: TGTGCCAGCAGTTTAGTCGGTATTAGACAGGGGAGTACTGGAAACACCATATATTTT.

The V and J genes are TRBV3-1 (or the pseudogene TRBV3-2) and TRBJ1-4, with D possibly TRBD1 on 6 matching bases. The germline CDR1 and CDR2 sequences are LGHDT and YNNKEL (reference sequence). V lost 4 bases to trimming and J lost 4 bases, with 10 bases between them. CDR3 length: 14 amino acids. This chain's CDR3 is CASSPTGGNEKLFF. The CDR3 DNA reads as TGTGCCAGCAGCCCGACAGGAGGTAATGAAAAACTGTTTTTT.

This CDR3 is CASSSGRGNTEAFF. The CDR3, as DNA: TGTGCCAGCAGCTCGGGGAGGGGGAACACTGAAGCTTTCTTT. V gene TRBV7-9 combines with J gene TRBJ1-1; D perhaps matches TRBD1 (5 bases). This CDR3 spans 14 amino acids. V was pared by 4 bases and J by 1 base, with 10 bases between. Per germline, CDR1 SEHNR and CDR2 FQNEAQ (reference sequence).

The rearrangement links TRBV15 to TRBJ1-1; D not resolved. Per the germline V gene, CDR1 is LNHNV and CDR2 is YYDKDF (reference sequence). V lost 6 bases and J 5 bases, leaving 7 bases between the germline ends. The CDR3 contains 11 residues. CDR3 sequence reads: CATRSRTEAFF. In nucleotides, the CDR3 is TGTGCCACCAGGTCGAGGACTGAAGCTTTCTTT. The whole variable domain, filled in from reference TRBV15 and TRBJ1-1, reads DAMVIQNPRYQVTQFGKPVTLSCSQTLNHNVMYWYQQKSSQAPKLLFHYYDKDFNNEADTPDNFQSRRPNTSFCFLDIRSPGLGDTAMYLCATRSRTEAFFGQGTRLTVV.

The chain employs TRBV9 and TRBJ1-2; 7 bases fit TRBD1. With 0 bases clipped from V and 8 bases from J, the junction kept 7 bases outside the gene matches. The CDR3 sequence is 14 residues long. The germline gives CDR1 SGDLS, CDR2 YYNGEE. CDR3 sequence reads: CASSVGEGAAGYTF. The CDR3, as DNA: TGTGCCAGCAGCGTAGGTGAGGGGGCGGCAGGCTACACCTTC.

The V and J genes are TRBV5-1 and TRBJ2-7; D is undetermined. The CDR3 runs to 13 residues. Germline CDR1 is SGHRS and CDR2 is YFSETQ. With 2 bases removed from V and 0 bases from J, the gap between germline ends came to 6 bases. The CDR3, as DNA: TGCGCCAGCAGCTTAGAGATCTCCTACGAGCAGTACTTC. This translates into CASSLEISYEQYF.

The rearrangement joins TRBV2 to TRBJ2-7; 7 nucleotides align to TRBD1. Germline CDR1 SNHLY, CDR2 FYNNEI. The CDR3 is 16 amino acids. The V gene end was trimmed by 7 bases and the J gene end by 2 bases; junction bases not matched to a gene: 14. The DNA for the CDR3 is TGTGCCAGCACCTTCTTCGGGACAGACAATACCTACGAGCAGTACTTC. This encodes CASTFFGTDNTYEQYF.

J is TRBJ2-3 and V is TRBV5-5; 8 positions agree with TRBD1. The CDR3 has 15 amino acids. The germline V gene has CDR1 SGHKS and CDR2 YYEKEE (reference sequence). The junction had 3 bases not matched to a gene; V was cut back by 3 bases and J by 0 bases. The CDR3 nucleotides are TGTGCCAGCAGCTCGGGACAGGTTAGCACAGATACGCAGTATTTT. Protein product: CASSSGQVSTDTQYF.

To note about this clone: Other DNA sequences within the sample encode an identical CDR3. This chain links TRBV5-1 with TRBJ1-1, with D possibly TRBD1 on 5 matching bases. The CDR3 extends over 14 amino acids. Germline V CDR1 and CDR2: SGHRS, YFSETQ. V lost 0 bases to trimming and J lost 4 bases, with 10 bases between them. The CDR3 DNA is TGCGCCAGCAGCTTGGGGCAGGGAGGCACTGAAGCTTTCTTT. Translated, it gives CASSLGQGGTEAFF. The full variable domain, completed using reference TRBV5-1 and TRBJ1-1, is KAGVTQTPRYLIKTRGQQVTLSCSPISGHRSVSWYQQTPGQGLQFLFEYFSETQRNKGNFPGRFSGRQFSNSRSEMNVSTLELGDSALYLCASSLGQGGTEAFFGQGTRLTVV.